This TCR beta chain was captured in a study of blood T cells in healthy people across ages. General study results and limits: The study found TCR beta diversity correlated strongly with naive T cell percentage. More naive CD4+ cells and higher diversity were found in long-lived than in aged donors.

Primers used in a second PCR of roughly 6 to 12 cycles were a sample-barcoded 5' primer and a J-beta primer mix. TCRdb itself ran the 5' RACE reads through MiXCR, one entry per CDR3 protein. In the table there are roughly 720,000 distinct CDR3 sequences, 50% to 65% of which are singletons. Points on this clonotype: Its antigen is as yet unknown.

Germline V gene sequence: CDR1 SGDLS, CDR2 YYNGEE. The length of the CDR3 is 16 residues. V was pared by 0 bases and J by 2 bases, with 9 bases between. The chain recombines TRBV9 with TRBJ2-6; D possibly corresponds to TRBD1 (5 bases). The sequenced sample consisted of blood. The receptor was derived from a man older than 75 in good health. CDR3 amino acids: CASSVEGRTGANVLTF. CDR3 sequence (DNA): TGTGCCAGCAGCGTAGAGGGGCGCACTGGGGCCAACGTCCTGACTTTC. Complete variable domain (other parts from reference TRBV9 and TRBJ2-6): DSGVTQTPKHLITATGQRVTLRCSPRSGDLSVYWYQQSLDQGLQFLIQYYNGEERAKGNILERFSAQQFPDLHSELNLSSLELGDSALYFCASSVEGRTGANVLTFGAGSRLTVL.